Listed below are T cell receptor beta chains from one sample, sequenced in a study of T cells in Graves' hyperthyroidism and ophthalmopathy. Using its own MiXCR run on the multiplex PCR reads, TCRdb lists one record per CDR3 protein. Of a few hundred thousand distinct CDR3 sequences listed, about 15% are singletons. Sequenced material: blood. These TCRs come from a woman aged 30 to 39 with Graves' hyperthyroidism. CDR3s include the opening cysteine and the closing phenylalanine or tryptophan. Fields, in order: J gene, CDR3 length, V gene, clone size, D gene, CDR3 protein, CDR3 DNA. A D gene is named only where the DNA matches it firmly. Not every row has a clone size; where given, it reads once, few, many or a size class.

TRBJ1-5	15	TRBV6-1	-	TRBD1	CASSSTGVINQPQHF	TGTGCCAGCAGTTCGACAGGGGTCATAAATCAGCCCCAGCATTTT
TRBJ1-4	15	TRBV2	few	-	CASSVAGETNEKLFF	TGTGCCAGCAGTGTAGCAGGGGAAACTAATGAAAAACTGTTTTTT
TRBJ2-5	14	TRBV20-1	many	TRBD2	CSARLAGARKTQYF	TGCAGTGCTCGTCTAGCGGGTGCTAGAAAGACCCAGTACTTC
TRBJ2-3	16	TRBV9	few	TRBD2	CASSEGLADGTDTQYF	TGTGCCAGCAGCGAGGGACTAGCGGACGGCACAGATACGCAGTATTTT
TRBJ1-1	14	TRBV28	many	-	CASSIYTGTTEAFF	TGTGCCAGCAGTATCTACACAGGGACCACTGAAGCTTTCTTT
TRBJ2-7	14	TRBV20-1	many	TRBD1	CSARQGAPSYEQYF	TGCAGTGCTAGACAGGGGGCCCCGTCCTACGAGCAGTACTTC
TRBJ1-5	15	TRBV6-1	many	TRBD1	CASSKTGYIGQPQHF	TGTGCCAGCAGCAAGACAGGGTACATTGGGCAGCCCCAGCATTTT
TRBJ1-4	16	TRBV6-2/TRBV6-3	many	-	CASSYSDGSTNEKLFF	TGTGCCAGCAGTTACTCCGACGGCTCAACTAATGAAAAACTGTTTTTT
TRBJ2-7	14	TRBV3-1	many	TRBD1	CASSLRGLGYEQYF	TGTGCCAGCAGCCTCAGGGGGCTGGGCTACGAGCAGTACTTC
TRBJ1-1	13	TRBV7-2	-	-	CASSVAGNTEASF	TGTGCCAGCTCAGTCGCAGGGAATACTGAAGCTTCCTTT
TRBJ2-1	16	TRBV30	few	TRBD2	CAWTTGLAGGYNEQFF	TGTGCCTGGACCACGGGACTAGCGGGAGGCTACAATGAGCAGTTCTTC
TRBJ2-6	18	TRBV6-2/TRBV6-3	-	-	CASSYFGVPFSGANVLTF	TGTGCCAGCAGTTACTTCGGAGTCCCCTTCTCTGGGGCCAACGTCCTGACTTTC
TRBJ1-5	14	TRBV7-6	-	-	CASSLAQEHQPQHF	TGTGCCAGCAGCTTAGCACAGGAGCATCAGCCCCAGCATTTT
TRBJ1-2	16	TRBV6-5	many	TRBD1	CASSYSRQGAFYGYTF	TGTGCCAGCAGTTACTCTCGACAGGGGGCTTTCTATGGCTACACCTTC
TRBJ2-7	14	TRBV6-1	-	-	CASSLTPGEYEQYF	TGTGCCAGCAGTCTTACGCCAGGGGAGTACGAGCAGTACTTC
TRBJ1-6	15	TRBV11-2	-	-	CASSPRTVGNSPLHF	TGTGCCAGCAGTCCGAGGACAGTCGGAAATTCACCCCTCCACTTT
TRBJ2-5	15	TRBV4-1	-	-	CASSLSRGIQETQYF	TGCGCCAGCAGCCTTTCGAGGGGAATACAAGAGACCCAGTACTTC
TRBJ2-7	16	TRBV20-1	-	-	CSASSGVRGIAYEQYF	TGCAGTGCTAGTTCGGGGGTTAGGGGTATCGCCTACGAGCAGTACTTC
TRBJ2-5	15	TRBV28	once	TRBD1	CASRQTSTGGETQYF	TGTGCCAGCAGACAAACTTCAACAGGGGGAGAGACCCAGTACTTC
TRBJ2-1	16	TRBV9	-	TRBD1	CASSVVGQGTYNEQFF	TGTGCCAGCAGCGTAGTGGGACAGGGGACCTACAATGAGCAGTTCTTC
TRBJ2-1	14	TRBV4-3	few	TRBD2	CASSLSGTSDEQFF	TGCGCCAGCAGCCTTTCCGGGACTAGCGATGAGCAGTTCTTC
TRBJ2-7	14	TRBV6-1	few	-	CASSARGQTYEQYF	TGTGCCAGCAGTGCCCGAGGACAAACCTACGAGCAGTACTTC
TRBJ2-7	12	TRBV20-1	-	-	CSAYQGGYEQYF	TGCAGTGCTTACCAGGGTGGCTACGAGCAGTACTTC
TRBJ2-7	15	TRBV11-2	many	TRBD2	CASSPPLSGNYEQYF	TGTGCCAGCAGCCCTCCCCTCAGCGGGAATTACGAGCAGTACTTC
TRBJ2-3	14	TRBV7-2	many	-	CASSPGASTDTQYF	TGTGCCAGCAGCCCGGGGGCCAGCACAGATACGCAGTATTTT
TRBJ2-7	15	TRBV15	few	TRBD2	CATSRSRGGRFEQYF	TGTGCCACCAGCAGAAGTCGCGGGGGTAGGTTCGAGCAGTACTTC
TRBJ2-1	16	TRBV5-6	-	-	CASSLEPSYSYNEQFF	TGTGCCAGCAGCTTGGAACCGTCTTACTCCTACAATGAGCAGTTCTTC
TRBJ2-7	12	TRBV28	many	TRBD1	CASSFRGLEQYF	TGTGCCAGCAGTTTTAGGGGGCTCGAGCAGTACTTC
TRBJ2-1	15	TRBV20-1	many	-	CSAEPSRSSYNEQFF	TGCAGTGCCGAACCTAGCAGAAGCTCCTACAATGAGCAGTTCTTC
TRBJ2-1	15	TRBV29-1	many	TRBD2	CSVLKLAGAGWEQFF	TGCAGCGTTCTAAAACTAGCGGGAGCGGGATGGGAGCAGTTCTTC
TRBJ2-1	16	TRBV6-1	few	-	CASSKRASSSYNEQFF	TGTGCCAGCAGTAAACGGGCCTCCAGCTCCTACAATGAGCAGTTCTTC
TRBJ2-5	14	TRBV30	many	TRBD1	CAWSVGGLQETQYF	TGTGCCTGGAGTGTAGGGGGCTTGCAAGAGACCCAGTACTTC
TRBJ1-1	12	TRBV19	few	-	CASRVVGSEAFF	TGTGCCAGCCGGGTGGTCGGCTCTGAAGCTTTCTTT
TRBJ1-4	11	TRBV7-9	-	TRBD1	CASRGQEKLFF	TGTGCCAGCAGGGGACAGGAAAAACTGTTTTTT
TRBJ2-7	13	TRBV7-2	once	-	CASSPELAYEQYF	TGTGCCAGCAGCCCGGAACTAGCCTACGAGCAGTACTTC
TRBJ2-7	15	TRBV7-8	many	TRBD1	CASSRAGTGAYEQYF	TGTGCCAGCAGCCGAGCGGGGACAGGGGCCTACGAGCAGTACTTC
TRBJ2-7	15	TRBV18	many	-	CASSPQTAETYEQYF	TGTGCCAGCTCACCGCAGACAGCCGAAACCTACGAGCAGTACTTC
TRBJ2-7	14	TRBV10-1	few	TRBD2	CARVPGGSSNEQYF	TGCGCCAGAGTCCCGGGCGGGAGTAGCAACGAGCAGTACTTC
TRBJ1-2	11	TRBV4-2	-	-	CASSQEGGYTF	TGTGCCAGCAGCCAAGAAGGAGGCTACACCTTC
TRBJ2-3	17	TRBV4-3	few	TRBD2	CASRRGWREGGADTQYF	TGCGCCAGCAGGAGGGGCTGGCGGGAGGGCGGGGCAGATACGCAGTATTTT
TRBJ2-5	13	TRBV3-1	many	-	CASSPGLQETQYF	TGTGCCAGCAGCCCGGGACTCCAAGAGACCCAGTACTTC
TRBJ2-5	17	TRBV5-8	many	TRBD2	CASSPGTSGRAQETQYF	TGTGCCAGCAGCCCGGGGACTAGCGGGAGGGCCCAAGAGACCCAGTACTTC
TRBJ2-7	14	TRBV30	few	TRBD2	CAWGSGRAGRKQYF	TGTGCCTGGGGAAGCGGGAGGGCCGGTAGGAAGCAGTACTTC
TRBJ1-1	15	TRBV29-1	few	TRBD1	CSAVRQGTMNTEAFF	TGCAGCGCCGTCCGACAGGGGACAATGAACACTGAAGCTTTCTTT
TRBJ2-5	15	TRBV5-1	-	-	CASSLVGAERETQYF	TGTGCCAGCAGCTTGGTCGGAGCGGAGCGAGAGACCCAGTACTTC